This section outlines one T cell receptor beta chain sequence together with its context. What it binds is unknown. These data belong to a study of cytomegalovirus exposure and HLA in healthy donors. Findings of the study overall: Reports showed the classifier diagnosing cytomegalovirus status with high specificity and sensitivity.

Separation from the roughly 670-subject first cohort characterized the 120-subject validation cohort, to which the donors belonged. Assay used: immunoSEQ multiplex PCR; TCRdb lists only in-frame clones, some missing. This repertoire shows about 79,000 clones, 93% found once; its top ten account for 3% to 4%. Sequencing was carried out using PBMCs. The origin of this receptor is a woman aged 25 to 39 in good health and CMV-seronegative.

The CDR3 spells CASSLRTVYGYTF. The CDR3 DNA reads TGTGCCAGCAGTTTACGGACAGTCTATGGCTACACCTTC. The chain is built from TRBV28 and TRBJ1-2; TRBD1 is a possible D gene (6 bases). The CDR3 runs 13 residues. Germline CDR1 reads MDHEN; CDR2 reads SYDVKM. V was clipped by 2 bases and J by 4 bases, with 8 bases between them.